One sample yielded the 22 T cell receptor beta chains listed below, sequenced in a study of beta chain features in type 1 diabetes. Study-wide results and caveats: For Type 1 diabetes patients, all four CD4+ subsets carried TCRB CDR3s that were moderately but significantly shorter.

Expressed TCRB transcripts got sequenced, as all isolated RNA was reverse transcribed. Some clones are missing from TCRdb's copy, which holds only in-frame ones; the method was immunoSEQ multiplex PCR. The data hold 140,000 or so clones, with approximately 13% observed a single time. These receptors' antigens are unknown. The material sequenced was central memory CD4+ T cells from blood. These receptors were obtained from a young man with type 1 diabetes.

This clone was seen only a few times. This chain joins TRBV28 and TRBJ1-3, with no clear D. Germline values: CDR1 MDHEN, CDR2 SYDVKM. The CDR3 length is 12 residues. V lost 2 bases and J 10 bases, leaving 9 bases between the germline ends. Written as DNA, the CDR3 is TGTGCCAGCAGTTTAAACCTAGGGACCATATATTTT. Amino acid sequence: CASSLNLGTIYF.

The V and J genes are TRBV7-2 and TRBJ2-3, with TRBD2 matching over 9 bases. This CDR3 has 17 residues. Germline V gene sequence: CDR1 SGHTA, CDR2 FQGNSA. V shed 1 base, J shed 5 bases, and the junction held 10 bases outside the gene matches. This CDR3 is CASSLVAGGRQGDTQYF. The CDR3 DNA reads as TGTGCCAGCAGCTTAGTTGCGGGGGGGCGTCAGGGAGATACGCAGTATTTT.

The chain carries TRBV7-2 and TRBJ2-5; TRBD2 matches 8 bases. Germline CDR1 reads SGHTA; CDR2 reads FQGNSA. V dropped 6 bases and J dropped 4; count of bases not matched to a gene: 13. The length of the CDR3 is 16 residues. CDR3 sequence: CASRSQPLAGPETQYF. The CDR3 DNA reads TGTGCCAGCAGGTCCCAGCCGTTAGCGGGGCCAGAGACCCAGTACTTC. Complete variable domain (other parts from reference TRBV7-2 and TRBJ2-5): GAGVSQSPSNKVTEKGKDVELRCDPISGHTALYWYRQSLGQGLEFLIYFQGNSAPDKSGLPSDRFSAERTGGSVSTLTIQRTQQEDSAVYLCASRSQPLAGPETQYFGPGTRLLVL.

This clone was seen only a few times. CDR3 protein: CASSPSINNEQFF. The CDR3 nucleotides read TGTGCCAGCTCACCGTCGATTAACAATGAGCAGTTCTTC. The rearrangement links TRBV18 to TRBJ2-1, with D unresolved. Germline values: CDR1 KGHSH, CDR2 LQKENI. CDR3 size: 13 residues. V lost 3 bases and J lost 5, with 8 bases in between.

The chain carries TRBV30 and TRBJ1-2; D gene ambiguous. The germline CDR1 and CDR2 sequences are GTSNPN and SVGIG (reference sequence). The CDR3 runs 11 residues. V was shortened by 2 bases and J by 1 base, with 2 bases between the two germline ends. The CDR3 here is CAWSNNYGYTF. The CDR3 coding sequence is TGTGCCTGGAGTAATAACTATGGCTACACCTTC.

The chain combines TRBV5-1 with TRBJ2-3, with 10 bases lining up with TRBD1. V trimming: 4 bases; J trimming: 4 bases; junction bases outside the gene matches: 6. CDR3 length equals 15 residues. Germline V CDR1 and CDR2: SGHRS, YFSETQ. The CDR3 DNA follows: TGCGCCAGCAGCGTCCGGGACAGGGGATCAGATACGCAGTATTTT. It translates to CASSVRDRGSDTQYF.

The V call is TRBV7-9, the J call TRBJ1-2; D ambiguous. Trimming shortened V by 4 bases and J by 8 bases, and 14 bases separated the two germline ends. The CDR3 has 13 amino acids. Germline V gives CDR1 SEHNR, CDR2 FQNEAQ (reference sequence). DNA of the CDR3: TGTGCCAGCAGCTCCGGGGATTCCAGGGGCTACACCTTC. This sequence encodes CASSSGDSRGYTF.

The genes are TRBV7-2 and TRBJ2-7; D is uncertain. This CDR3 comprises 16 residues. V lost 5 bases and J 2 bases, leaving 19 bases between the germline ends. Germline V gives CDR1 SGHTA, CDR2 FQGNSA. The CDR3 region is CASSNMWWAEPYEQYF. CDR3 nucleotide sequence: TGTGCCAGCAGCAACATGTGGTGGGCGGAACCCTACGAGCAGTACTTC.

The chain has TRBV6-6 and TRBJ1-6; D not resolved. Per germline, CDR1 MNHNY and CDR2 SVGAGI (reference sequence). Between the trimmed V and J ends, which lost 6 bases and 5 bases, there was a span of 5 bases. The CDR3 extends over 12 amino acids. The CDR3 nucleotides are TGTGCCAGCAGAGGAAATAATTCACCCCTCCACTTT. Translating gives CASRGNNSPLHF.

The chain joins TRBV28 to TRBJ1-1, with D maybe TRBD1 (5 bases). Germline V gene data show CDR1 as MDHEN and CDR2 as SYDVKM. The CDR3 runs to 15 residues. V dropped 5 bases and J dropped 7 bases, with 20 bases sitting between them. CDR3 DNA: TGTGCCAGCAGTACCTCCCCTCAGGGCGTCAGTGAAGCTTTCTTT. It yields the protein CASSTSPQGVSEAFF.

This clone was counted only a few times. The CDR3 is CASSFYVGTNYGYTF. The CDR3 DNA sequence: TGTGCCAGCAGCTTCTATGTCGGAACTAACTATGGCTACACCTTC. The J gene is TRBJ1-2, the V gene TRBV5-4; no clear D gene. The CDR3 sequence is 15 residues long. Germline CDR1 is SGHNT and CDR2 is YYREEE (reference sequence). V lost 2 bases, J lost 0 bases, and 11 bases lay in between.

The rearrangement uses TRBV7-2 and TRBJ2-5; no reliable D call. Germline lookup yields CDR1 SGHTA and CDR2 FQGNSA. V lost 1 base to trimming and J lost 3 bases, with 6 bases between them. The CDR3 spans 13 residues. The CDR3 sequence: CASSLGVEETQYF. CDR3 bases: TGTGCCAGCAGCTTAGGTGTAGAAGAGACCCAGTACTTC.

This clone was seen a handful of times. The V gene is TRBV7-2, the J gene TRBJ1-4; a possible D gene is TRBD1 (5 bases). Germline CDR1 SGHTA, CDR2 FQGNSA. This CDR3 has 18 residues. V shed 5 bases and J shed 0 bases, with 19 bases lying between them. Written as DNA, the CDR3 is TGTGCCAGCAGCAGATGGACGCTTGGGGGTACAACTAATGAAAAACTGTTTTTT. Protein sequence: CASSRWTLGGTTNEKLFF.

The chain combines TRBV6-1 with TRBJ2-5; perhaps TRBD1 as D (6 bases). V was cut by 6 bases and J by 4 bases, with 18 bases left in between. Germline loops: CDR1 MNHNS, CDR2 SASEGT. CDR3 length equals 15 residues. This CDR3 reads CASRLSTGLGETQYF. CDR3 nucleotides: TGTGCCAGCAGATTGTCCACAGGGTTGGGAGAGACCCAGTACTTC.

The rearrangement joins TRBV30 to TRBJ1-6; D perhaps matches TRBD1 (5 bases). V lost 1 base to trimming and J lost 10 bases, with 17 bases between them. Germline V gene data show CDR1 as GTSNPN and CDR2 as SVGIG (reference sequence). The CDR3 extends over 15 amino acids. The CDR3 DNA is TGTGCCTGGAGTGGAGGGGCGGCCAAAAAATCACCCCTCCACTTT. Translation: CAWSGGAAKKSPLHF. The entire variable domain, with the rest obtained from reference TRBV30 and TRBJ1-6, is as follows: SQTIHQWPATLVQPVGSPLSLECTVEGTSNPNLYWYRQAAGRGLQLLFYSVGIGQISSEVPQNLSASRPQDRQFILSSKKLLLSDSGFYLCAWSGGAAKKSPLHFGNGTRLTVT.

The chain recombines TRBV2 with TRBJ1-4; perhaps TRBD1 as D (6 bases). This CDR3 has 14 residues. Trimming left V 6 bases short and J 3 bases short, with 11 bases between. Germline-derived CDR1 and CDR2 are SNHLY and FYNNEI. CDR3 protein: CASSLQGSNEKLFF. For the CDR3, the DNA is TGTGCCAGCAGCCTACAGGGATCTAATGAAAAACTGTTTTTT.

This clone was detected a few times. V is TRBV5-6 and J is TRBJ2-3, with unresolved D. CDR3 size: 14 residues. In germline, CDR1 is SGHDT, CDR2 YYEEEE. V was cut by 1 base and J by 1 base, with 7 bases left in between. The CDR3 sequence: CASSLKSGTDTQYF. The CDR3 coding sequence is TGTGCCAGCAGCTTGAAGTCAGGCACAGATACGCAGTATTTT.

The V call is TRBV29-1, the J call TRBJ1-1; D is perhaps TRBD1 (6 bases). Trimming cost V 3 bases and J 8 bases, with 13 bases left between them. CDR1 is SQVTM, CDR2 ANQGSEA, per germline. The CDR3 has 12 amino acids. CDR3 region: CSVDPGQTEAFF. The DNA of the CDR3 is TGCAGCGTTGACCCCGGACAGACAGAAGCTTTCTTT.

The CDR3 coding sequence is TGCGCCAGCAGCTCGGGACTAGGCACAGATACGCAGTATTTT. It translates to CASSSGLGTDTQYF. The chain joins TRBV5-1 to TRBJ2-3, with 8 nucleotides matching TRBD2. Germline lookup yields CDR1 SGHRS and CDR2 YFSETQ. This CDR3 has 14 residues. V lost 3 bases to trimming and J lost 1 base; unmatched junction nucleotides: 1.

The J gene is TRBJ1-4, the V gene TRBV18; the match to TRBD1 covers 8 bases. Germline CDR1 is KGHSH and CDR2 is LQKENI. The V gene end was trimmed by 6 bases and the J gene end by 0 bases; junction bases not matched to a gene: 12. The CDR3 runs 18 residues. The chain's CDR3 is CASSPKTGARATNEKLFF. The DNA for the CDR3 is TGTGCCAGCTCGCCAAAGACAGGGGCGCGGGCAACTAATGAAAAACTGTTTTTT.

This clone was recorded a few times. The genes are TRBV6-6 and TRBJ2-7; 9 positions match TRBD2. The CDR3 has 15 residues. Germline V gives CDR1 MNHNY, CDR2 SVGAGI (reference sequence). After removal of 6 bases from V and 5 bases from J, the junction contained 11 bases not matched to a gene. The CDR3 loop reads CASSPVAGDVNEQYF. CDR3 sequence (DNA): TGTGCCAGCAGCCCTGTAGCGGGGGACGTGAACGAGCAGTACTTC.

In this sample, this clone turned up a few times. The chain links TRBV6-5 to TRBJ1-1, with D possibly matching TRBD1 (5 bases). CDR1 and CDR2 from the germline V gene are MNHEY and SVGAGI. The CDR3 is 15 amino acids. The V end was cut by 7 bases, the J end by 5 bases, with 20 bases between. Here the CDR3 reads CASTRGVGGRTEAFF. The CDR3 DNA reads as TGTGCCAGCACCCGAGGGGTTGGGGGGAGGACTGAAGCTTTCTTT.